These T cell receptor beta chains were read from a single sample in a study of neurological immune-mediated disorders. TCRdb re-called the 5' RACE reads through MiXCR, storing one row per CDR3 protein. The table shows 90,000 to 100,000 distinct CDR3 sequences, with roughly 3.5% occurring only once. Material for sequencing was PBMCs. The receptors were gathered from a woman under 30 with multiple sclerosis. Each CDR3 is given with its conserved first and last residue. The D gene is left open where the match is weak. Size is omitted from some rows. Given values are once, few, many or a class for expanded clones.

TRBV20-1,TRBJ2-7,NA,NA,CSAESSYEQYF,TGCAGTGCAGAAAGCTCCTACGAGCAGTACTTC
TRBV7-2,TRBJ2-7,many,TRBD1,CASSLGGQVYEQYF,TGTGCCAGCAGCTTAGGCGGACAGGTCTACGAGCAGTACTTC
TRBV5-1,TRBJ2-2,many,TRBD2,CASSLAGVKTGELFF,TGCGCCAGCAGCTTAGCGGGAGTCAAGACCGGGGAGCTGTTTTTT
TRBV5-1,TRBJ2-2,many,NA,CASSLDPGGQTGELFF,TGCGCCAGCAGCTTGGATCCCGGGGGGCAGACCGGGGAGCTGTTTTTT
TRBV7-2,TRBJ2-3,NA,NA,CASSLGLSGSTDTQYF,TGTGCCAGCAGCTTAGGTCTGAGCGGAAGCACAGATACGCAGTATTTT
TRBV20-1,TRBJ1-2,many,TRBD1,CSATNGQGAYGYTF,TGCAGTGCTACCAACGGACAGGGGGCTTATGGCTACACCTTC
TRBV27,TRBJ2-7,NA,TRBD2,CASSLYPGTSRSYEQYF,TGTGCCAGCAGTTTATACCCCGGGACTAGCAGATCCTACGAGCAGTACTTC
TRBV11-2,TRBJ1-5,few,NA,CASSLAGKTQNF,TGTGCCAGCAGCTTAGCGGGGAAGACCCAGAATTTT
TRBV28,TRBJ2-7,NA,TRBD1,CASIGGYSKEQYF,TGTGCCAGCATAGGGGGCTACAGTAAAGAGCAGTACTTC
TRBV10-3,TRBJ2-7,many,NA,CAISEKGGGRLSYEQYF,TGTGCCATCAGTGAGAAAGGTGGTGGAAGGCTCTCCTACGAGCAGTACTTC
TRBV7-2,TRBJ2-7,many,TRBD2,CASSQGLAGGAYEQYF,TGTGCCAGCAGCCAGGGACTAGCGGGGGGTGCCTACGAGCAGTACTTC
TRBV7-2,TRBJ2-2,many,NA,CASSPLAGLNTGELFF,TGTGCCAGCAGCCCACTGGCCGGGTTGAACACCGGGGAGCTGTTTTTT
TRBV5-1,TRBJ2-7,many,NA,CASSFGPQWAAYEQYF,TGCGCCAGCAGCTTTGGCCCCCAATGGGCAGCCTACGAGCAGTACTTC
TRBV12-3/TRBV12-4,TRBJ1-3,many,NA,CASSRDWGNTIYF,TGTGCCAGCAGCCGGGACTGGGGAAACACCATATATTTT
TRBV5-1,TRBJ2-5,many,NA,CASRKMAGQETQYF,TGCGCCAGCAGAAAAATGGCGGGGCAAGAGACCCAGTACTTC
TRBV20-1,TRBJ1-5,many,NA,CSARDYVAGGVINQPQHF,TGCAGTGCTAGAGATTACGTGGCGGGAGGGGTGATCAATCAGCCCCAGCATTTT
TRBV11-2,TRBJ1-1,many,NA,CASSLDPNTEAFF,TGTGCCAGCAGCTTAGACCCGAACACTGAAGCTTTCTTT
TRBV5-1,TRBJ2-1,many,TRBD1,CASSLSRDRGFEQFF,TGCGCCAGCAGCCTGTCACGGGACAGGGGGTTTGAGCAGTTCTTC
TRBV29-1,TRBJ1-1,many,NA,CSAPGFMHTEAFF,TGCAGCGCCCCAGGGTTTATGCACACTGAAGCTTTCTTT
TRBV6-6,TRBJ1-6,many,NA,CASSYSPNSPLHF,TGTGCCAGCAGTTACTCGCCTAATTCACCCCTCCACTTT
TRBV5-1,TRBJ1-2,many,TRBD1,CASSRTGGDGYTF,TGCGCCAGCAGCCGGACAGGGGGAGATGGCTACACCTTC
TRBV29-1,TRBJ2-1,many,TRBD2,CSVSGRAGDEQFF,TGCAGCGTTAGCGGGAGGGCCGGGGATGAGCAGTTCTTC
TRBV18,TRBJ1-4,many,TRBD1,CASGTGTEAGKLFF,TGTGCCAGCGGTACCGGGACAGAGGCCGGAAAACTGTTTTTT
TRBV12-3/TRBV12-4,TRBJ2-2,many,NA,CASSLGDLGLFF,TGTGCCAGCAGTTTGGGGGACCTGGGTCTGTTTTTT
TRBV12-3/TRBV12-4,TRBJ2-7,many,TRBD1,CASRGGTGYEQYF,TGTGCCAGCAGGGGCGGGACAGGCTACGAGCAGTACTTC
TRBV11-3,TRBJ2-5,many,NA,CASSSRTAQETQYF,TGTGCCAGCAGCTCTCGGACAGCACAAGAGACCCAGTACTTC
TRBV12-3/TRBV12-4,TRBJ1-1,many,NA,CASRLTEAFF,TGTGCCAGCAGACTCACTGAAGCTTTCTTT
TRBV12-3/TRBV12-4,TRBJ2-5,few,TRBD2,CASKSPSGGQETQYF,TGTGCCAGCAAATCCCCTAGCGGGGGCCAAGAGACCCAGTACTTC
TRBV20-1,TRBJ1-1,many,NA,CSARDSIRDTEAFF,TGCAGTGCTAGGGATAGTATCAGGGACACTGAAGCTTTCTTT
TRBV7-8,TRBJ2-5,many,NA,CASSFHAVAQYF,TGTGCCAGCAGCTTCCATGCCGTGGCCCAGTACTTC
TRBV4-3,TRBJ2-7,many,NA,CASSQDQDGSYEQYF,TGCGCCAGCAGCCAAGATCAGGACGGATCGTACGAGCAGTACTTC
TRBV20-1,TRBJ1-2,many,NA,CSATEINYGYTF,TGCAGTGCTACGGAAATTAACTATGGCTACACCTTC
TRBV20-1,TRBJ1-2,many,NA,CSAPTGRGYTF,TGCAGTGCTCCAACAGGGAGGGGCTACACCTTC
TRBV4-3,TRBJ2-7,many,NA,CASSHNQGKYEQYF,TGCGCCAGCAGCCACAATCAGGGGAAATACGAGCAGTACTTC
TRBV20-1,TRBJ2-3,many,TRBD2,CSGRLAGGTDTQYF,TGCAGTGGGAGACTAGCGGGGGGCACAGATACGCAGTATTTT
TRBV7-3,TRBJ1-4,many,TRBD1,CASSLTGTGNEKLFF,TGTGCCAGCAGCTTAACCGGGACAGGGAACGAAAAACTGTTTTTT
TRBV12-3/TRBV12-4,TRBJ2-1,medium-sized,NA,CASTMGQNNEQFF,TGTGCCAGCACCATGGGACAAAACAATGAGCAGTTCTTC
TRBV20-1,TRBJ2-4,many,NA,CSAKREVAKNIQYF,TGCAGTGCCAAGAGGGAAGTGGCCAAAAACATTCAGTACTTC
TRBV4-1,TRBJ2-7,many,NA,CASSQDWGSSYEQYF,TGCGCCAGCAGCCAAGATTGGGGGAGCTCCTACGAGCAGTACTTC
TRBV2,TRBJ2-1,many,TRBD1,CASSERGQGAGNEQFF,TGTGCCAGCAGTGAACGAGGACAGGGGGCGGGCAATGAGCAGTTCTTC
TRBV9,TRBJ1-2,many,NA,CASSVGPGEYGYTF,TGTGCCAGCAGCGTAGGACCAGGGGAATATGGCTACACCTTC
TRBV6-1,TRBJ2-1,many,NA,CASWRRGVSYNEQFF,TGTGCCAGCTGGCGCAGGGGGGTATCCTACAATGAGCAGTTCTTC